This T cell receptor beta chain is from a study of vaccination and CD4 T cells after COVID-19. MiXCR was run by TCRdb on the PCR reads, yielding one entry per CDR3 protein. The sample holds roughly 14,000 distinct CDR3 sequences; roughly 65% are singletons and the top ten take around 1.1%. This CDR3 is built from 15 residues. Trimming at V came to 4 bases and at J to 3 bases, leaving 4 bases not matched to a gene. Germline V gene lookup returns CDR1 SGHNT and CDR2 YYREEE (reference sequence). This chain uses TRBV5-4 with TRBJ2-3; TRBD2 aligns across 11 bases. This sequence originates from a human donor who had recovered from COVID-19. The specimen comprised CD4+ T cells from blood, sampled after SARS-CoV-2 vaccination. The chain's CDR3 is CASSGIAGGTDTQYF. Written as DNA, the CDR3 is TGTGCCAGCAGCGGGATAGCGGGAGGGACAGATACGCAGTATTTT.